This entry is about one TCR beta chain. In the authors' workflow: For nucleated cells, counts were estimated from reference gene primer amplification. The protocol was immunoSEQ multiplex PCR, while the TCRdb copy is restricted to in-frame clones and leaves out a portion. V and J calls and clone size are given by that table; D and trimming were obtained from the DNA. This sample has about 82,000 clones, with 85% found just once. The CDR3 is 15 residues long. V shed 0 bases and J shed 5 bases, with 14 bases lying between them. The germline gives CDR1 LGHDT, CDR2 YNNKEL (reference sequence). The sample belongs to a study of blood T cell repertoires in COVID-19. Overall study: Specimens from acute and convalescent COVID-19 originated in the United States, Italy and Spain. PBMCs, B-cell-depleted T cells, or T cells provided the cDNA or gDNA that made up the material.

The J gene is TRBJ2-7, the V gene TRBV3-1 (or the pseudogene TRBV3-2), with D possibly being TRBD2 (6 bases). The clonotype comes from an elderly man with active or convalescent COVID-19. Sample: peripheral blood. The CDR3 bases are TGTGCCAGCAGCCAAGATAGGAGGGGCGGGCACGAGCAGTACGTC. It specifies CASSQDRRGGHEQYV.